Presented here are 18 T cell receptor beta chains from one specimen sequenced in a study of blood T cell repertoires in COVID-19. Assay used: immunoSEQ multiplex PCR; TCRdb lists only in-frame clones, some missing. The table has a few hundred thousand clones, around 83% seen once. The sequenced sample was peripheral blood. These receptors were collected from a man between 25 and 39 years old who had recovered from COVID-19.

The chain joins TRBV2 to TRBJ2-4; perhaps TRBD1 as D (6 bases). Germline V lookup: CDR1 SNHLY, CDR2 FYNNEI. The CDR3 is 15 amino acids. With 5 bases removed from V and 1 base from J, the gap between germline ends came to 12 bases. In DNA, the CDR3 is TGTGCCAGCAGTCAGCGAACAGGGGCCAAAAACATTCAGTACTTC. Amino acid sequence: CASSQRTGAKNIQYF.

The chain has TRBV4-1 and TRBJ2-2, with TRBD2 as a possible D gene (5 bases). There are 16 residues in the CDR3. Per germline, CDR1 MGHRA and CDR2 YSYEKL. Trimming pared 0 bases from V and 5 bases from J, leaving 13 bases between. The CDR3 spells CASSQDLVARTGELFF. The CDR3 DNA follows: TGCGCCAGCAGCCAAGATCTAGTAGCGAGGACCGGGGAGCTGTTTTTT.

This clone was counted ten times or more. The J gene is TRBJ1-5, the V gene TRBV21-1; TRBD1 reflects the table's D call only, with no check against the DNA. TRBV21-1 is assigned pseudogene status. The CDR3 totals 16 residues. This chain's CDR3 is CASSKHPVARVQPQHF. The CDR3 region has the DNA TGTGCCAGCAGTAAACATCCGGTGGCCAGGGTGCAGCCCCAGCATTTT.

The V gene is TRBV6-5, the J gene TRBJ1-1; D is unclear. Germline V gene sequence: CDR1 MNHEY, CDR2 SVGAGI. Trimming removed 6 bases at V and 0 bases at J, with 8 bases between. CDR3 length: 13 residues. The CDR3 sequence: CASSKQLNTEAFF. In nucleotides, the CDR3 is TGTGCCAGCAGCAAACAGCTGAACACTGAAGCTTTCTTT.

The V gene is TRBV10-3, the J gene TRBJ2-6, with D tentatively TRBD1 (6 bases). The germline V and J ends were trimmed by 4 bases and 4 bases, with 14 bases remaining between them. Germline loops: CDR1 ENHRY, CDR2 SYGVKD. The length of the CDR3 is 16 residues. The CDR3 region is CAISGKGGVGANVLTF. For the CDR3, the DNA is TGTGCCATCAGTGGTAAAGGGGGAGTGGGGGCCAACGTCCTGACTTTC.

CDR3 DNA: TGTGCCAGCTCACCTGCCACGGGGTCTATCGCTTTCAGTGGCTACACCTTC. Residues: CASSPATGSIAFSGYTF. V usage is TRBV18 and J usage is TRBJ1-2, with unresolved D. Germline CDR1 KGHSH, CDR2 LQKENI. Trimming took 3 bases from V and 7 from J, leaving 24 bases between them. This CDR3 has 17 amino acids.

This clone occurred a few times. V usage is TRBV27 and J usage is TRBJ1-1; no clear D. The CDR3 sequence is 13 residues long. Germline CDR1 and CDR2: MNHEY and SMNVEV (reference sequence). Trimming shortened V by 4 bases and J by 5 bases, and 11 bases separated the two germline ends. The chain's CDR3 is CASSSPSGTEAFF. Here the CDR3 DNA reads TGTGCCAGCAGTTCCCCCTCCGGGACTGAAGCTTTCTTT.

This clone was counted between two and nine times. This sequence joins TRBV5-6 and TRBJ1-3, with a weak D call TRBD1 (5 bases). CDR3 size: 12 residues. Between the trimmed V and J ends, which lost 3 bases and 4 bases, there was a span of 5 bases. Germline CDR1 reads SGHDT; CDR2 reads YYEEEE. CDR3 sequence (DNA): TGTGCCAGCAGCTCAGGGGGAAACACCATATATTTT. Amino acids: CASSSGGNTIYF.

The chain links TRBV6-5 to TRBJ2-5; possible D gene TRBD2, 6 bases. The V end was cut by 6 bases, the J end by 2 bases, with 16 bases between. This CDR3 has 15 residues. Germline V gene data show CDR1 as MNHEY and CDR2 as SVGAGI. The CDR3 nucleotides are TGTGCCAGCAGCTCACAGCTCGGGAGTCAAGAGACCCAGTACTTC. It specifies CASSSQLGSQETQYF.

The CDR3 DNA is TGCGCCAGCAGCCCCGGGACTAGCGGGGGGGACGAGCAGTACTTC. Amino acids: CASSPGTSGGDEQYF. V gene TRBV4-1 combines with J gene TRBJ2-7; 16 nucleotides match TRBD2. The germline CDR1 and CDR2 sequences are MGHRA and YSYEKL. The CDR3 has 15 amino acids. J lost 5 bases, V lost 4 bases, and 2 bases had no gene match.

This chain joins TRBV7-8 and TRBJ1-2, with D possibly matching TRBD1 (5 bases). The length of the CDR3 is 19 residues. Germline CDR1 reads SGHVS; CDR2 reads FQNEAQ. Trimming left V 2 bases short and J 4 bases short, with 26 bases between. CDR3 nucleotides: TGTGCCAGCAGCTTAAAAGGGGAGGGGCGTCGGGCTCCGTCCTATGGCTACACCTTC. This gives the protein CASSLKGEGRRAPSYGYTF.

The rearrangement uses TRBV3-1 (or the pseudogene TRBV3-2) and TRBJ2-6; 7 bases are shared with TRBD1. Trimming at V came to 6 bases and at J to 1 base, leaving 9 bases not matched to a gene. CDR3 length: 17 amino acids. The germline V gene has CDR1 LGHDT and CDR2 YNNKEL (reference sequence). The CDR3 sequence is CASRQGRPPSGANVLTF. The CDR3 bases are TGTGCCAGCAGACAGGGGCGACCGCCATCTGGGGCCAACGTCCTGACTTTC.

This chain connects TRBV5-1 to TRBJ2-3; perhaps TRBD2 as D (6 bases). V was trimmed by 1 base and J by 0 bases, leaving 15 bases between them. Per germline, CDR1 SGHRS and CDR2 YFSETQ. CDR3 length: 17 amino acids. The CDR3 bases are TGCGCCAGCAGCTTGACCGGGACTGCTCTGAGCACAGATACGCAGTATTTT. This sequence encodes CASSLTGTALSTDTQYF.

This chain links TRBV7-8 with TRBJ1-6; D gene uncertain. This CDR3 is built from 16 residues. Germline V gives CDR1 SGHVS, CDR2 FQNEAQ. V lost 0 bases to trimming and J lost 9 bases, with 15 bases between them. The CDR3 DNA reads as TGTGCCAGCAGCTTAGCGAGGAGTCGGTCATCTTCACCCCTCCACTTT. It codes for CASSLARSRSSSPLHF.

The chain has TRBV2 and TRBJ2-1, with TRBD2 matching over 7 bases. J gave up 3 bases and V 6 bases, and 11 bases lay outside the gene matches. Germline V gene data show CDR1 as SNHLY and CDR2 as FYNNEI. The CDR3 is made up of 16 amino acids. For the CDR3, the DNA is TGTGCCAGCAGGGAACCGGGGGGAACCAACTACAATGAGCAGTTCTTC. It translates to CASREPGGTNYNEQFF.

This chain connects TRBV4-2 to TRBJ1-5; a weak D match, TRBD1 (5 bases). Germline V gene lookup returns CDR1 LGHNA and CDR2 YNFKEQ. Trimming left V 5 bases short and J 7 bases short, with 18 bases between. The CDR3 extends over 15 amino acids. The CDR3 sequence is CASSSPGGREQPQHF. DNA of the CDR3: TGTGCCAGCAGCTCCCCTGGGGGGAGAGAACAGCCCCAGCATTTT.

The chain employs TRBV7-3 and TRBJ2-2, with 9 bases fitting TRBD1. Germline V gene data show CDR1 as SGHTA and CDR2 as FQGTGA. This CDR3 region has 15 residues. The V segment lost 6 bases and the J segment 5 bases; nucleotides outside the gene matches: 7. CDR3 DNA: TGTGCCAGCAGGTTCGGGACAGGGAGGACCGGGGAGCTGTTTTTT. Amino acids: CASRFGTGRTGELFF.

The chain recombines TRBV7-6 with TRBJ2-3; the match to TRBD2 covers 11 bases. With 1 base clipped from V and 0 bases from J, the junction kept 6 bases outside the gene matches. Germline CDR1 and CDR2: SGHVS and FNYEAQ. The CDR3 runs to 18 residues. The CDR3 is CASSLGWTSGSSTDTQYF. DNA of the CDR3: TGTGCCAGCAGCTTAGGGTGGACTAGCGGGTCTAGCACAGATACGCAGTATTTT.